Below, one T cell receptor beta chain is given with its context. This sample was taken from a study of T cell clones after liver transplantation. Study in general: TCRbeta sequencing after a pre-transplant mixed lymphocyte reaction identified graft-donor-reactive clones, later tracked in post-transplant blood.

The germline V and J ends were trimmed by 0 bases and 4 bases, with 3 bases remaining between them. Germline CDR1 is DFQATT and CDR2 is SNEGSKA (reference sequence). This CDR3 is 11 amino acids long. Produced via immunoSEQ multiplex PCR; TCRdb's table is partial and in-frame only. The sample shows fewer than 50,000 clones, 85% to 90% of them seen only once. Thawed unstimulated PBMCs were FACS-sorted by CD3, CD4 and CD8 into two populations. The origin of this receptor is a human patient who received a liver transplant. A share of the T cells may be of graft donor origin. The sequencing used CD4+ T cells from blood, collected 24 months after liver transplant. V and J are TRBV20-1 and TRBJ1-1; D gene ambiguous. For the CDR3, the DNA is TGCAGTGCTAGAGAGAGCACTGAAGCTTTCTTT. As protein: CSARESTEAFF.